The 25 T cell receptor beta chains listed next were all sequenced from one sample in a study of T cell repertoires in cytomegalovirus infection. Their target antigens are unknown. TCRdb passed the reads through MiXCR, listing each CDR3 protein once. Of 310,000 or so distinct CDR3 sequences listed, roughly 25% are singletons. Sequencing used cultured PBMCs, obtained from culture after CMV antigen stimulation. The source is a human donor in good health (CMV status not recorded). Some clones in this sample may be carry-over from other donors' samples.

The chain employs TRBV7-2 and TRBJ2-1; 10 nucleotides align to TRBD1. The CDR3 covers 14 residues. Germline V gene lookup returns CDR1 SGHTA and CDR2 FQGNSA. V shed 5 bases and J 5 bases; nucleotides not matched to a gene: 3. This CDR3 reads CASSRQGADNEQFF. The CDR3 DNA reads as TGTGCCAGCAGCCGACAGGGGGCGGACAATGAGCAGTTCTTC.

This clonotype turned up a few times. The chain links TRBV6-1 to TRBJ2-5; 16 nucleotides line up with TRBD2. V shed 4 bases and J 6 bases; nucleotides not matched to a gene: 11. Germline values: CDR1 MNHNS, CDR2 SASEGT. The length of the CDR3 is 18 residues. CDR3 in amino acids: CASSGGTSGGGGGKTQYF. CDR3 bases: TGTGCCAGCAGTGGCGGGACTAGCGGGGGGGGGGGGGGCAAGACCCAGTACTTC.

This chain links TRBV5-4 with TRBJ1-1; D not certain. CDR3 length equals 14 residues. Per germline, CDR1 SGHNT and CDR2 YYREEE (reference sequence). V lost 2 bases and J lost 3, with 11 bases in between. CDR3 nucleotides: TGTGCCAGCAGCTTCGCACAAGGGCACACTGAAGCTTTCTTT. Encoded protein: CASSFAQGHTEAFF.

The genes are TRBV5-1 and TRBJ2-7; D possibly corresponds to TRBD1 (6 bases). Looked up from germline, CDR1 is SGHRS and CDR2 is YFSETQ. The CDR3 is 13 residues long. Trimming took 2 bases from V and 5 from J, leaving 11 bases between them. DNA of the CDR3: TGCGCCAGCAGCTTAGGACAGCTTAACGAGCAGTACTTC. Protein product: CASSLGQLNEQYF.

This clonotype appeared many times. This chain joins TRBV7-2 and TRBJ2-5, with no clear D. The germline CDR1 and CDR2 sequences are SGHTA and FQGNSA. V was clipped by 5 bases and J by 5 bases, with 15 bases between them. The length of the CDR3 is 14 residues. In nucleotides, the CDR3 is TGTGCCAGCAGCCCCCCCCCGGGTGGGGAGACCCAGTACTTC. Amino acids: CASSPPPGGETQYF.

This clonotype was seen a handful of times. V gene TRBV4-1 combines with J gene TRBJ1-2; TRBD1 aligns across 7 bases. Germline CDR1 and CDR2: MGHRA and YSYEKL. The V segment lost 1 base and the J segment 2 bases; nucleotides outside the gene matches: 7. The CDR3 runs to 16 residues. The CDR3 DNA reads TGCGCCAGCAGCCAAGTTGGCAGGGGGGGAAACTATGGCTACACCTTC. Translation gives CASSQVGRGGNYGYTF.

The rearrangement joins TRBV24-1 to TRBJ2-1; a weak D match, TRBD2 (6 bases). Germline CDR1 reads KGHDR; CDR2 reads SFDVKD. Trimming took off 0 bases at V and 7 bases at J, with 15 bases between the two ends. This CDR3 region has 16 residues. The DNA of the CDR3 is TGTGCCACCAGTGATTTGACATCCTCCGGGGGTAATGAGCAGTTCTTC. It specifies CATSDLTSSGGNEQFF.

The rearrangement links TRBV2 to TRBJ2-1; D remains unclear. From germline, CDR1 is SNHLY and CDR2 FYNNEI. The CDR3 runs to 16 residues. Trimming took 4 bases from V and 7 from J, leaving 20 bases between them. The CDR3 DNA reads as TGTGCCAGCAGTGGCATCGGTGGGAAAGGTAGGAATGAGCAGTTCTTC. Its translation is CASSGIGGKGRNEQFF.

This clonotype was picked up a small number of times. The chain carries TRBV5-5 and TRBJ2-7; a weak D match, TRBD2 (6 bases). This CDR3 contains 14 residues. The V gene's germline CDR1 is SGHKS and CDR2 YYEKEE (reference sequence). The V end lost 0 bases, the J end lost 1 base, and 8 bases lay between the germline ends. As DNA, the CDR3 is TGTGCCAGCAGCTTGGCTGGGAGGTCCTACGAGCAGTACGTC. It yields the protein CASSLAGRSYEQYV.

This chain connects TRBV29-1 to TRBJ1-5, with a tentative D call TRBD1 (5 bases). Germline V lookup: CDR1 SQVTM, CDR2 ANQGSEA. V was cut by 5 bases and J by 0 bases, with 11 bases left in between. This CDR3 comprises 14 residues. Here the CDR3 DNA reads TGCAGCGTTCAGACAGAACATAGCAATCAGCCCCAGCATTTT. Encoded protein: CSVQTEHSNQPQHF.

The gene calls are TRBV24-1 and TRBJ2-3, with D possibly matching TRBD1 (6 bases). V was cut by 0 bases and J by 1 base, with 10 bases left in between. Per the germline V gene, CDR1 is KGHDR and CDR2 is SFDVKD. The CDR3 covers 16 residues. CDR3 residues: CATSDLGRGGTDTQYF. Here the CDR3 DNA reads TGTGCCACCAGTGATTTGGGCAGGGGCGGCACAGATACGCAGTATTTT.

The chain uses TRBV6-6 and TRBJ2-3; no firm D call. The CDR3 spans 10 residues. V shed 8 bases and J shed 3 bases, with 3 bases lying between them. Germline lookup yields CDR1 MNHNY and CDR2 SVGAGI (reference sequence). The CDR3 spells CASGTDTQYF. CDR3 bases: TGTGCCAGCGGAACAGATACGCAGTATTTT.

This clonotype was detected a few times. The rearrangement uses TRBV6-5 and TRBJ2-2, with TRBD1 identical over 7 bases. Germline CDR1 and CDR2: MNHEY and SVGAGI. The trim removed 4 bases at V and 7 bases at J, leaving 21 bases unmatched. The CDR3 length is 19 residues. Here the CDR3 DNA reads TGTGCCAGCAGTTTTCCCCCAACGACAGGGAAGGATTACCACGGGGAGCTGTTTTTT. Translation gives CASSFPPTTGKDYHGELFF.

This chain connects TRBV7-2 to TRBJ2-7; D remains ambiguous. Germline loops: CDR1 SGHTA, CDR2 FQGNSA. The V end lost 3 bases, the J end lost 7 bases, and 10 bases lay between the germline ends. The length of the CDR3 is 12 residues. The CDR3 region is CASSLPFGEQYF. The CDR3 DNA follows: TGTGCCAGCAGCTTGCCTTTCGGGGAGCAGTACTTC.

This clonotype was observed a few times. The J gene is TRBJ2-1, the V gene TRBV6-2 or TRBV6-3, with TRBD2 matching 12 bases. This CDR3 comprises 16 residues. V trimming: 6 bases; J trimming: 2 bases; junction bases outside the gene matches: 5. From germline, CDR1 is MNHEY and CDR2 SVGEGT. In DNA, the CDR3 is TGTGCCAGCAGACCTCGGACTAGCGGGGCCTACAATGAGCAGTTCTTC. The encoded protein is CASRPRTSGAYNEQFF.

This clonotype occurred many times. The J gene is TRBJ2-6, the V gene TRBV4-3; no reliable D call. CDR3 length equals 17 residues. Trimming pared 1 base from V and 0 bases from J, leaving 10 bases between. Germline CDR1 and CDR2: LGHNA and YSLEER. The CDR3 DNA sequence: TGCGCCAGCAGCCAAGCGTTATCCACCTCTGGGGCCAACGTCCTGACTTTC. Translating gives CASSQALSTSGANVLTF.

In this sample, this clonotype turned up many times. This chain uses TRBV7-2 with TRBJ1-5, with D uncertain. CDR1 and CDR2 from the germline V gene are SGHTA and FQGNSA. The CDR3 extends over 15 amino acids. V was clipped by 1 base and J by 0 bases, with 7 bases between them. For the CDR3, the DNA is TGTGCCAGCAGCTTAGTACAGAATAGCAATCAGCCCCAGCATTTT. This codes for CASSLVQNSNQPQHF. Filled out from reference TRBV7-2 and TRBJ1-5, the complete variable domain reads GAGVSQSPSNKVTEKGKDVELRCDPISGHTALYWYRQSLGQGLEFLIYFQGNSAPDKSGLPSDRFSAERTGGSVSTLTIQRTQQEDSAVYLCASSLVQNSNQPQHFGDGTRLSIL.

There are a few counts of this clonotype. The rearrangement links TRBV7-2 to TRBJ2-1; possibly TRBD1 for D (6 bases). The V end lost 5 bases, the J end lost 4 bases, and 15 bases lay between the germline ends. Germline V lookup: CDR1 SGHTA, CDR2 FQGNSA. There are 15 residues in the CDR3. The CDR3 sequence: CASSEQGYRYNEQFF. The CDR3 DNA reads TGTGCCAGCAGCGAACAGGGTTATCGATACAATGAGCAGTTCTTC.

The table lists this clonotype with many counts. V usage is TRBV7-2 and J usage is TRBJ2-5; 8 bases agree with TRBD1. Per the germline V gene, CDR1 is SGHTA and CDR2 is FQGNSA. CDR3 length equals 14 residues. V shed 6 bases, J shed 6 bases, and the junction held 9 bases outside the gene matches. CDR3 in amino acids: CASSHGQGSKTQYF. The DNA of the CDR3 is TGTGCCAGCAGTCACGGACAGGGTTCGAAGACCCAGTACTTC.

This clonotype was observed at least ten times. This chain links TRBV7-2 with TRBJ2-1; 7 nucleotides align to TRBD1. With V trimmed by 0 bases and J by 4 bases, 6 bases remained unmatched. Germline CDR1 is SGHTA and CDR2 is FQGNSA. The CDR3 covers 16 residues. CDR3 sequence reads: CASSLAWAGGYNEQFF. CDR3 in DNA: TGTGCCAGCAGCTTAGCGTGGGCAGGGGGATACAATGAGCAGTTCTTC.

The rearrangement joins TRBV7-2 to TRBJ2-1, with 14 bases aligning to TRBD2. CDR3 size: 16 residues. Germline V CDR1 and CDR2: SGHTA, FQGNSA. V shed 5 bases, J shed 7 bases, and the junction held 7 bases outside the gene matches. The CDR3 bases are TGTGCCAGCAGCCGAGATTGGACTAGCGGGAGGAATGAGCAGTTCTTC. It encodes CASSRDWTSGRNEQFF.

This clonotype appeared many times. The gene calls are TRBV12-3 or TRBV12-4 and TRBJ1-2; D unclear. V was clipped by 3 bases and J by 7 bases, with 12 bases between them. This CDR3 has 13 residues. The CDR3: CASSFGGVGGYTF. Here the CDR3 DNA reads TGTGCCAGCAGTTTTGGCGGGGTCGGTGGCTACACCTTC.

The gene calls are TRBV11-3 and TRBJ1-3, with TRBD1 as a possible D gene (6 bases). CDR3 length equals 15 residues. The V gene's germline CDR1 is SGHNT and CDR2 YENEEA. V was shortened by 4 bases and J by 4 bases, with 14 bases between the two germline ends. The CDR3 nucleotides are TGTGCCAGCAGCTACAGGGAAAATCCCGGAAACACCATATATTTT. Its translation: CASSYRENPGNTIYF. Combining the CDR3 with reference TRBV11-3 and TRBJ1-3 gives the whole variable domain EAGVVQSPRYKIIEKKQPVAFWCNPISGHNTLYWYLQNLGQGPELLIRYENEEAVDDSQLPKDRFSAERLKGVDSTLKIQPAELGDSAVYLCASSYRENPGNTIYFGEGSWLTVV.

The CDR3 spells CASSLNPAGVSTDTQYF. DNA for the CDR3: TGTGCCAGCAGCCTAAACCCAGCGGGAGTGAGCACAGATACGCAGTATTTT. The chain uses TRBV6-2 or TRBV6-3 and TRBJ2-3; TRBD2 matches 8 bases. V dropped 6 bases and J dropped 0; count of bases not matched to a gene: 11. The CDR3 extends over 17 amino acids. Germline CDR1 is MNHEY and CDR2 is SVGEGT.

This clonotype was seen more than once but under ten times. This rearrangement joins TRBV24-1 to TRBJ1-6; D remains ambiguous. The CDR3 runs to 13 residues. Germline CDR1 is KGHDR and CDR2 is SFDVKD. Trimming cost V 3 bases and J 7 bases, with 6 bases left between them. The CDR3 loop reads CATSDAPNSPLHF. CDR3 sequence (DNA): TGTGCCACCAGTGATGCACCAAATTCACCCCTCCACTTT.